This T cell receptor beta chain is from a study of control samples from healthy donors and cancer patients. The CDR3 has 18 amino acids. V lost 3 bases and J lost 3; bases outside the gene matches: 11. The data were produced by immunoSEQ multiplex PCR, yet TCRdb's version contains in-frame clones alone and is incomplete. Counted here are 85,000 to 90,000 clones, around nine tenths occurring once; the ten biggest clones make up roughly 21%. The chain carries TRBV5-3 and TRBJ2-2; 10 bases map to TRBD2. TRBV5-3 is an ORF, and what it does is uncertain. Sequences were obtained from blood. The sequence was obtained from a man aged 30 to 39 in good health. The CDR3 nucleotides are TGTGCCAGAAGCTATGGAGAGCTAGCGGGGGAGGACACCGGGGAGCTGTTTTTT. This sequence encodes CARSYGELAGEDTGELFF.